Below are 2 T cell receptor beta chains sequenced from a single sample in a study of T-cell reconstitution after alpha-beta-depleted transplantation in children. Molecular barcoding with unique molecular identifiers was used for the TCRbeta library. Each CDR3 protein gets one entry after TCRdb re-called the PCR reads with MiXCR. The sample holds 95,000 to 150,000 distinct CDR3 sequences, roughly 24% seen once. The sample in question was PBMCs, mostly from graft donor cells, obtained 180 days after TCRalphabeta/CD19-depleted stem cell transplant. Receptor source: a male patient between 2 and 9 years old who had a stem cell transplant for chronic granulomatous disease, so the T cells may come from the graft donor.

This clonotype was observed a handful of times. The chain couples TRBV5-5 to TRBJ2-3, with 15 bases fitting TRBD2. Germline CDR1 reads SGHKS; CDR2 reads YYEKEE (reference sequence). The trim removed 2 bases at V and 1 base at J, leaving 5 bases unmatched. The CDR3 loop spans 18 amino acids. The CDR3: CASSFGLAGGPRTDTQYF. The CDR3 coding sequence is TGTGCCAGCAGCTTCGGACTAGCGGGGGGGCCTCGCACAGATACGCAGTATTTT.

The chain couples TRBV5-1 to TRBJ2-1; D call uncertain. The CDR3 consists of 16 residues. V was trimmed by 3 bases and J by 0 bases, leaving 13 bases between them. Germline V gives CDR1 SGHRS, CDR2 YFSETQ. The CDR3: CASSSAGGSSYNEQFF. CDR3 sequence (DNA): TGCGCCAGCAGCTCCGCCGGCGGAAGCTCCTACAATGAGCAGTTCTTC.